These T cell receptor beta chains were read from a single sample in a study of blood T cell repertoires in COVID-19. Here immunoSEQ multiplex PCR was the method, and the copy in TCRdb shows in-frame clones only, minus some. The top ten hold about an eighth of the sample, which has 70,000 to 90,000 clones, approximately 82% seen once. Sequencing was carried out using peripheral blood. These receptor sequences come from a human donor in a cohort sampled during active COVID-19. Both conserved end residues are part of each CDR3. Fields, in order: clone size, V gene, J gene, D gene, CDR3 protein, CDR3 DNA. A D gene is named only where the DNA matches it firmly. Not all rows give a size; the values are once, few, many and, for expanded clones, a class.

-	TRBV6-5	TRBJ1-5	-	CASSVFALNQPQHF	TGTGCCAGCAGCGTTTTTGCGTTAAATCAGCCCCAGCATTTT
-	TRBV19	TRBJ1-2	-	CASSIDLSYGYTF	TGTGCCAGTAGTATAGATCTAAGCTATGGCTACACCTTC
-	TRBV7-3	TRBJ2-7	TRBD2	CASSTSGSSYEQYF	TGTGCCAGCAGCACTAGCGGGAGCTCCTACGAGCAGTACTTC
-	TRBV11-2	TRBJ1-1	-	CASSPSRQSRNTEAFF	TGTGCCAGCAGCCCCTCGCGACAGAGTCGAAACACTGAAGCTTTCTTT
-	TRBV18	TRBJ2-1	-	CASSPPTTYNEQFF	TGTGCCAGCTCACCACCGACAACCTACAATGAGCAGTTCTTC
-	TRBV3-1/TRBV3-2	TRBJ1-1	-	CASSQAGINIEAFF	TGTGCCAGCAGCCAAGCAGGGATTAATATTGAAGCTTTCTTT
once	TRBV19	TRBJ2-1	TRBD1	CASRIQGEPYNEQFF	TGTGCCAGTAGGATACAGGGGGAACCCTACAATGAGCAGTTCTTC
-	TRBV19	TRBJ1-1	-	CASLFHTEAFF	TGTGCCAGTCTTTTTCACACTGAAGCTTTCTTT
few	TRBV19	TRBJ1-5	TRBD1	CASSIRTGGHQPQHF	TGTGCCAGTAGTATAAGGACAGGGGGGCATCAGCCCCAGCATTTT
-	TRBV6-5	TRBJ1-5	-	CASSARSGVVQPQHF	TGTGCCAGCAGCGCGAGGTCAGGGGTTGTTCAGCCCCAGCATTTT
-	TRBV24-1	TRBJ2-7	TRBD2	CATSDPASGTYEQYF	TGTGCCACCAGTGATCCGGCTAGCGGGACCTACGAGCAGTACTTC
-	TRBV28	TRBJ2-2	TRBD1	CASSSGGSGELFF	TGTGCCAGCAGTTCAGGGGGTAGCGGGGAGCTGTTTTTT
-	TRBV7-3	TRBJ2-1	TRBD2	CASSHSGRALDEQFF	TGTGCCAGCAGCCATAGCGGGAGGGCCCTCGATGAGCAGTTCTTC
-	TRBV29-1	TRBJ2-1	-	CSVGTGDSYNEQFF	TGCAGCGTTGGTACAGGTGACTCCTACAATGAGCAGTTCTTC
once	TRBV5-1	TRBJ1-1	TRBD1	CASSLAGQGGTEAFF	TGCGCCAGCAGCTTGGCGGGACAGGGCGGCACTGAAGCTTTCTTT
once	TRBV5-1	TRBJ2-1	-	CASSLDSNNEQFF	TGCGCCAGCAGCTTGGACAGCAACAATGAGCAGTTCTTC
-	TRBV6-2/TRBV6-3	TRBJ2-5	-	CASSYSGTGETQYF	TGTGCCAGCAGTTACTCAGGAACGGGGGAGACCCAGTACTTC
-	TRBV18	TRBJ2-1	-	CASSPRRTEGNEQFF	TGTGCCAGCTCACCACGCCGGACTGAAGGGAATGAGCAGTTCTTC
-	TRBV5-8	TRBJ1-5	-	CASSSGGRRKYQPQHF	TGTGCCAGCAGCTCGGGAGGAAGGAGAAAATATCAGCCCCAGCATTTT
-	TRBV11-3	TRBJ1-1	-	CASSLWANTEAFF	TGTGCCAGCAGCTTATGGGCGAACACTGAAGCTTTCTTT
few	TRBV5-8	TRBJ1-2	-	CASSFGGTYGYTF	TGTGCCAGCAGCTTCGGGGGGACCTATGGCTACACCTTC
-	TRBV2	TRBJ1-2	-	CASRVGEGGYGYTF	TGTGCCAGCAGGGTGGGGGAGGGTGGCTATGGCTACACCTTC
-	TRBV15	TRBJ2-7	TRBD1	CATSRGKPGTGIVYEQYF	TGTGCCACCAGCAGAGGCAAGCCCGGGACAGGGATCGTCTACGAGCAGTACTTC